This T cell receptor beta chain is from a study of cytomegalovirus exposure and HLA in healthy donors. Study-level information: Within an early data release were 65 million to 90 million unique TCRs drawn from HLA-typed donors. Study-wide points: Among donors in an Asian-associated ancestry cluster, a later analysis reportedly found fewer N-insertions than the approximately 700-donor mean.

A multiplex PCR was run with 60 Vbeta primers and 13 Jbeta primers. Sequenced by immunoSEQ multiplex PCR; TCRdb stores in-frame clones only, minus some. The data contain around 44,000 clones, around 90% of them singletons. With regard to this clone: As yet, its antigen is unknown.

Sequencing was carried out using PBMCs. This TCR came from a woman aged 40 to 50 in good health and CMV-seropositive.

The CDR3: CASSELPGYSYEQYF. Written as DNA, the CDR3 is TGTGCCAGCAGTGAACTTCCGGGTTACTCCTACGAGCAGTACTTC. V and J are TRBV2 and TRBJ2-7; D gene ambiguous. V was trimmed by 2 bases and J by 0 bases, leaving 11 bases between them. From germline, CDR1 is SNHLY and CDR2 FYNNEI. There are 15 residues in the CDR3.